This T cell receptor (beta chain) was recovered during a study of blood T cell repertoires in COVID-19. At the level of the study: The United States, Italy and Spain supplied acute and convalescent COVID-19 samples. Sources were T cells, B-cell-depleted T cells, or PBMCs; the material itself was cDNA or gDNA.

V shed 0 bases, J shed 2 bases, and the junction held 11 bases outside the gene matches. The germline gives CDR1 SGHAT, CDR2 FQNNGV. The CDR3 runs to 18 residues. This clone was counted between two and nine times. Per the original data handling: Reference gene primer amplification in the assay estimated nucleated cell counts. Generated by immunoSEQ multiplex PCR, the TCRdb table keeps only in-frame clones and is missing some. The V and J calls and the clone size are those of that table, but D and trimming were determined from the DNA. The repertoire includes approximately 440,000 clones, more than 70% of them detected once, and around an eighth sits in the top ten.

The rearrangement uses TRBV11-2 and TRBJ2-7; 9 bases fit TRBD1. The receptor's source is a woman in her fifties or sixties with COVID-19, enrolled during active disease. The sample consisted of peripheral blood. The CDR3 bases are TGTGCCAGCAGCTTAGAGATCGGGACAGGGATGACTACCTACGAGCAGTACTTC. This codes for CASSLEIGTGMTTYEQYF.